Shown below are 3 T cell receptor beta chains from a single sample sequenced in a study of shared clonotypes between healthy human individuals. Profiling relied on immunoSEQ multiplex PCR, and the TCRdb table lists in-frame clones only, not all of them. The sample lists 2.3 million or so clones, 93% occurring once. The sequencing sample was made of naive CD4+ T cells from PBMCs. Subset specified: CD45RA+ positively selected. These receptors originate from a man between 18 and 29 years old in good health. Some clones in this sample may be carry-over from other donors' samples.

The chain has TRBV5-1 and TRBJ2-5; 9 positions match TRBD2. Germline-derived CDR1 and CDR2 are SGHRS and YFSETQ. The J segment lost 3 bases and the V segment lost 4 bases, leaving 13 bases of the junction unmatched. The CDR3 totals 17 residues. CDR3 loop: CASSPRGSGSPKETQYF. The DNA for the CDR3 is TGCGCCAGCAGCCCCCGTGGTAGCGGGAGTCCGAAAGAGACCCAGTACTTC.

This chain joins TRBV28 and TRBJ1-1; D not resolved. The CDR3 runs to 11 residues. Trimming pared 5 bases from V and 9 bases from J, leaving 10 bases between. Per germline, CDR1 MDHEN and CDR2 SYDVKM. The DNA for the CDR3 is TGTGCCAGCAGTGTAAGGTTTCAAGCTTTCTTT. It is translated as CASSVRFQAFF.

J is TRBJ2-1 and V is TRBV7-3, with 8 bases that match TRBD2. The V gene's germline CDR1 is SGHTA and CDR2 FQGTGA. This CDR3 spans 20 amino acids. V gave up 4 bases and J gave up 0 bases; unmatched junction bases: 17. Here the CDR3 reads CASSSPGLAGLPTSYNEQFF. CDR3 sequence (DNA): TGTGCCAGCAGCTCCCCGGGGCTAGCGGGCCTCCCGACCTCCTACAATGAGCAGTTCTTC.